These 14 T cell receptor beta chains came from one sample sequenced in a study of T cell repertoires in cytomegalovirus infection. TCRdb recomputed calls from the reads with MiXCR, one row per CDR3 protein. The sample records about 180,000 distinct CDR3 sequences, roughly 21% being singletons. Their cognate antigens are unknown. Sequenced here: CD8+ T cells from cultured PBMCs, sampled from culture after CMV antigen stimulation. The receptors come from a human donor in good health (CMV status not recorded). Some clones in this sample may be carry-over from other donors' samples.

The sample holds one count of this clonotype. This chain joins TRBV4-1 and TRBJ1-5, with no clear D. The CDR3 is 15 amino acids. Trimming stripped 6 bases from V and 7 bases from J, with 19 bases between. Per the germline V gene, CDR1 is MGHRA and CDR2 is YSYEKL. This CDR3 reads CASRLGESENQPQHF. Here the CDR3 DNA reads TGCGCCAGCAGGTTGGGTGAGTCCGAGAACCAGCCCCAGCATTTT.

In its sample, this clonotype was seen many times. This sequence joins TRBV7-6 and TRBJ1-1, with D possibly being TRBD1 (6 bases). Trimming stripped 5 bases from V and 7 bases from J, with 11 bases between. Germline CDR1 is SGHVS and CDR2 is FNYEAQ. The CDR3 totals 12 residues. This CDR3 reads CASSPTGNEAFF. CDR3 coding DNA: TGTGCCAGCAGCCCTACAGGGAATGAAGCTTTCTTT.

This sequence joins TRBV11-2 and TRBJ1-1; 7 bases agree with TRBD1. Germline loops: CDR1 SGHAT, CDR2 FQNNGV. With V trimmed by 5 bases and J by 0 bases, 6 bases remained unmatched. The CDR3 spans 15 residues. The chain's CDR3 is CASSTWDSMNTEAFF. Here the CDR3 DNA reads TGTGCCAGCAGCACATGGGACAGTATGAACACTGAAGCTTTCTTT.

This clonotype has a handful of counts. The chain recombines TRBV7-6 with TRBJ1-1, with 7 bases lining up with TRBD1. J gave up 8 bases and V 5 bases, and 5 bases lay outside the gene matches. The CDR3 contains 12 residues. Germline loops: CDR1 SGHVS, CDR2 FNYEAQ. The CDR3 loop reads CASSPRDREAFF. The CDR3 DNA is TGTGCCAGCAGCCCCCGGGACAGAGAAGCTTTCTTT. Full variable domain (missing parts from reference TRBV7-6 and TRBJ1-1): GAGVSQSPRYKVTKRGQDVALRCDPISGHVSLYWYRQALGQGPEFLTYFNYEAQQDKSGLPNDRFSAERPEGSISTLTIQRTEQRDSAMYRCASSPRDREAFFGQGTRLTVV.

V gene TRBV7-8 combines with J gene TRBJ2-2; D remains ambiguous. CDR1 SGHVS and CDR2 FQNEAQ come from the germline V gene. Trimming took 2 bases from V and 5 from J, leaving 12 bases between them. This CDR3 is built from 15 residues. CDR3 DNA sequence: TGTGCCAGCAGCTTACTGCCTACTTCGACCGGGGAGCTGTTTTTT. Its protein is CASSLLPTSTGELFF.

The chain uses TRBV10-3 and TRBJ2-3; 8 bases are shared with TRBD2. From germline, CDR1 is ENHRY and CDR2 SYGVKD. V lost 7 bases and J lost 0; bases outside the gene matches: 0. This CDR3 region has 13 residues. The CDR3 coding sequence is TGTGCCATCACGGGGGGGAGCACAGATACGCAGTATTTT. It specifies CAITGGSTDTQYF.

Points on this clonotype: This may be a read error, as it is one base from a much larger clone. This rearrangement joins TRBV12-3 or TRBV12-4 to TRBJ1-2, with D tentatively TRBD1 (5 bases). The CDR3 totals 14 residues. The CDR3: CASSLLRGNYGFTF. CDR3 bases: TGTGCCAGCAGTTTATTGAGGGGCAACTATGGCTTCACCTTC.

This clonotype has only a few counts. V usage is TRBV7-2 and J usage is TRBJ2-1; D remains unclear. Germline CDR1 is SGHTA and CDR2 is FQGNSA. The V gene lost 3 bases and the J gene lost 5 bases, with 14 bases spanning the gap. This CDR3 region has 15 residues. CDR3 protein: CASSFSALSHNEQFF. In DNA form, the CDR3 reads TGTGCCAGCAGCTTCTCTGCCTTGTCCCACAATGAGCAGTTCTTC.

A word on this clonotype: Germline is not matched at one junction end, which may reflect a read error. The rearrangement uses TRBV7-2 and TRBJ2-3; D is unresolved. The CDR3 loop spans 16 amino acids. Germline lookup yields CDR1 SGHTA and CDR2 FQGNSA. The DNA for the CDR3 is TGTGCCGGCAGCTTATCGTACCACCTGAACACAGATACGCAGTATTTT. As protein: CAGSLSYHLNTDTQYF.

This clonotype came up once. A clone one base away is much larger, so this may be a read error. The CDR3 DNA sequence: TGTGCCATCAGCTTTGAGCACGAGCAGTACTTC. This sequence encodes CAISFEHEQYF. The chain has TRBV7-4 and TRBJ2-7; D remains unclear. The germline gives CDR1 SGHVT, CDR2 SQSDAQ. The length of the CDR3 is 11 residues.

The chain joins TRBV6-2 or TRBV6-3 to TRBJ1-2; 11 bases map to TRBD1. Germline V gene sequence: CDR1 MNHEY, CDR2 SVGEGT. This CDR3 is built from 16 residues. Germline trimming cut 5 bases from V and 8 bases from J; bases unmatched to any gene: 13. The CDR3 DNA reads TGTGCCAGCAGTGTAACGGACAGGGGGCGTTCTAAAGGCTACACCTTC. Its translation is CASSVTDRGRSKGYTF.

In this sample, this clonotype turned up a few times. The rearrangement uses TRBV7-9 and TRBJ2-1; D not certain. CDR3 size: 15 residues. Trimming took off 1 base at V and 8 bases at J, with 15 bases between the two ends. The germline V gene encodes CDR1 SEHNR and CDR2 FQNEAQ (reference sequence). CDR3 loop: CASSLEWAARHEQFF. CDR3 in DNA: TGTGCCAGCAGCTTAGAATGGGCGGCACGCCATGAGCAGTTCTTC.

J is TRBJ2-1 and V is TRBV27; a weak D match, TRBD1 (7 bases). Trimming stripped 9 bases from V and 5 bases from J, with 20 bases between. Germline CDR1 is MNHEY and CDR2 is SMNVEV (reference sequence). CDR3 length: 15 residues. In DNA form, the CDR3 reads TGTGCCAGTACCCGGGGGATCGGGACAGACAATGAGCAGTTCTTC. Translation gives CASTRGIGTDNEQFF.

The gene calls are TRBV12-3 or TRBV12-4 and TRBJ2-7; TRBD1 agrees at 7 bases. The junction had 8 bases not matched to a gene; V was cut back by 8 bases and J by 4 bases. The CDR3 runs to 13 residues. CDR3 residues: CASSIDRAYEQYF. For the CDR3, the DNA is TGTGCCAGCTCAATCGACAGGGCTTACGAGCAGTACTTC.